A selection of T cell receptor beta chains follows, all from one sample in a study of shared clonotypes between healthy human individuals. Assay used: immunoSEQ multiplex PCR; TCRdb lists only in-frame clones, some missing. The profile shows about 2.4 million clones, 90% to 95% of them singletons. The specimen sequenced was naive CD4+ T cells sorted from blood. These TCRs come from a man aged 18 to 30 in good health. Both conserved end residues are part of each CDR3.

J gene | V gene | CDR3 protein
TRBJ2-7 | TRBV2 | CASRPRYTPRSYEQYF
TRBJ2-4 | TRBV6-1 | CASSNIAGGVNIQYF
TRBJ2-3 | TRBV6-4 | CASSDSPNGGVRDTQYF
TRBJ2-5 | TRBV5-4 | CASSALRGLQETQYF
TRBJ1-5 | TRBV6-6 | CASSYGGQPQHF
TRBJ1-1 | TRBV7-2 | CASSLTGGTEAFF
TRBJ1-1 | TRBV7-2 | CASRPGTPRVVAFF
TRBJ2-6 | TRBV19 | CASSHQGARGANVLTF
TRBJ1-3 | TRBV2 | CALRLSSGNTIYF
TRBJ1-2 | TRBV18 | CASSTMVRQDYGYTF
TRBJ2-1 | TRBV5-6 | CASSERLAGNEQFF
TRBJ2-7 | TRBV6-5 | CASSYGRGHYEQYF
TRBJ2-3 | TRBV19 | CASSIQGFPDTQYF
TRBJ1-2 | TRBV28 | CASSGVTGTGVGGYTF
TRBJ2-3 | TRBV9 | CASSVGSSTDTQYF
TRBJ1-2 | TRBV18 | CASSPRGDGYTF
TRBJ2-1 | TRBV18 | CASSLQHDYNEQFF
TRBJ2-7 | TRBV4-3 | CASSQGTSGLYEQYF
TRBJ2-1 | TRBV5-1 | CASSFFSGRVPNEQFF
TRBJ1-2 | TRBV30 | CAWKRGAYGYTF
TRBJ2-2 | TRBV11-3 | CASSPQTGNGELFF
TRBJ1-6 | TRBV7-9 | CASSLNQSPLHF
TRBJ1-1 | TRBV28 | CASSLFRAEAFF
TRBJ1-2 | TRBV4-1 | CASSQITGTLRGYTF
TRBJ1-2 | TRBV7-9 | CASSLVLNHYTF
TRBJ2-7 | TRBV11-2 | CASSLGQEMDEQYF
TRBJ2-7 | TRBV10-2 | CASEGRRAGVTPGLDYEQYF
TRBJ2-2 | TRBV5-6 | CASFRTGSGELFF
TRBJ2-5 | TRBV18 | CASSPPGLAGRLGETQYF
TRBJ2-7 | TRBV30 | CAWSPGGYEQYF
TRBJ2-7 | TRBV6-1 | CASKTTGNTYEQYF
TRBJ2-5 | TRBV6-6 | CASSRPGREEETQYF
TRBJ2-2 | TRBV18 | CASSGDGNTGELFF
TRBJ1-3 | TRBV4-1 | CASSHPGSFSGNTIYF
TRBJ2-6 | TRBV5-1 | CASNSGPGANVLTF
TRBJ2-7 | TRBV10-1 | CASSRTSGYEQYF